Following are 19 T cell receptor beta chains from one sample sequenced in a study of blood T cell repertoires in COVID-19. Using immunoSEQ multiplex PCR, the repertoire was profiled, and TCRdb retains in-frame clones only, with some absent. The repertoire holds more than 95,000 clones, approximately 80% seen once, with around a third in the top ten. The sample consisted of peripheral blood. The receptors were sampled from a man between 40 and 49 years old with active or convalescent COVID-19.

This chain joins TRBV6-6 and TRBJ2-5; TRBD1 matches at 8 bases. Germline trimming cut 6 bases from V and 1 base from J; bases unmatched to any gene: 4. From germline, CDR1 is MNHNY and CDR2 SVGAGI (reference sequence). The CDR3 sequence is 14 residues long. CDR3 sequence (DNA): TGTGCCAGCAGATCAGGGGGCTTCCAAGAGACCCAGTACTTC. Its translation is CASRSGGFQETQYF.

The genes are TRBV5-1 and TRBJ1-1; D might be TRBD1 (6 bases). Per the germline V gene, CDR1 is SGHRS and CDR2 is YFSETQ. The V gene lost 3 bases and the J gene lost 1 base, with 10 bases spanning the gap. There are 14 residues in the CDR3. CDR3 DNA sequence: TGCGCCAGCAGCTCAGGGGATAGGAACACTGAAGCTTTCTTT. This sequence encodes CASSSGDRNTEAFF.

The rearrangement uses TRBV2 and TRBJ2-7; D is uncertain. Germline CDR1 reads SNHLY; CDR2 reads FYNNEI. V lost 6 bases to trimming and J lost 4 bases, with 4 bases between them. This CDR3 is 10 amino acids long. CDR3 bases: TGTGCCAGCAGCCTATACGAGCAGTACTTC. It codes for CASSLYEQYF.

The chain carries TRBV19 and TRBJ1-5; the D gene is possibly TRBD1 (6 bases). Trimming removed 3 bases from V and 5 bases from J, with 17 bases in between. The V gene's germline CDR1 is LNHDA and CDR2 SQIVND (reference sequence). The CDR3 covers 16 residues. The CDR3 here is CASSMRVQGVDQPQHF. CDR3 coding DNA: TGTGCCAGTAGTATGCGGGTACAGGGTGTGGATCAGCCCCAGCATTTT.

The chain carries TRBV24-1 and TRBJ2-2; D may be TRBD2 (6 bases). The germline V and J ends were trimmed by 2 bases and 2 bases, with 17 bases remaining between them. The CDR3 loop spans 18 amino acids. Germline CDR1 is KGHDR and CDR2 is SFDVKD. The CDR3 nucleotides read TGTGCCACCAGTGATTCGAACTCGGGGGAATTAAACACCGGGGAGCTGTTTTTT. The encoded protein is CATSDSNSGELNTGELFF.

This sequence joins TRBV2 and TRBJ1-1; no clear D gene. CDR1 and CDR2 from the germline V gene are SNHLY and FYNNEI. Trimming removed 3 bases from V and 5 bases from J, with 10 bases in between. The CDR3 is made up of 13 amino acids. This CDR3 reads CASSDRPGTEAFF. The CDR3 coding sequence is TGTGCCAGCAGTGATAGGCCCGGGACTGAAGCTTTCTTT. Using reference TRBV2 and TRBJ1-1 for the parts outside the CDR3, the full variable domain is EPEVTQTPSHQVTQMGQEVILRCVPISNHLYFYWYRQILGQKVEFLVSFYNNEISEKSEIFDDQFSVERPDGSNFTLKIRSTKLEDSAMYFCASSDRPGTEAFFGQGTRLTVV.

V and J are TRBV5-1 and TRBJ1-4, with 8 positions matching TRBD1. Germline loops: CDR1 SGHRS, CDR2 YFSETQ. This CDR3 contains 16 residues. Losses at the gene ends were 4 bases for V and 6 bases for J; bases not matched to a gene: 11. The chain's CDR3 is CASSADGQGVYEKLFF. CDR3 nucleotides: TGCGCCAGCAGCGCAGACGGACAGGGAGTATATGAAAAACTGTTTTTT.

The chain recombines TRBV6-5 with TRBJ2-2, with D tentatively TRBD1 (5 bases). V was shortened by 8 bases and J by 2 bases, with 15 bases between the two germline ends. Germline-derived CDR1 and CDR2 are MNHEY and SVGAGI. The CDR3 is made up of 15 amino acids. The CDR3 protein is CASPTEQGNTGELFF. CDR3 in DNA: TGTGCCAGCCCTACCGAGCAGGGAAACACCGGGGAGCTGTTTTTT.

The chain joins TRBV5-1 to TRBJ2-3; D is unresolved. Germline loops: CDR1 SGHRS, CDR2 YFSETQ. V gave up 4 bases and J gave up 3 bases, with 6 bases separating them. The CDR3 length is 12 residues. This CDR3 reads CASSLSTDTQYF. In DNA, the CDR3 is TGCGCCAGCAGCCTATCGACAGATACGCAGTATTTT. The full variable domain, its missing parts supplied by reference TRBV5-1 and TRBJ2-3, is KAGVTQTPRYLIKTRGQQVTLSCSPISGHRSVSWYQQTPGQGLQFLFEYFSETQRNKGNFPGRFSGRQFSNSRSEMNVSTLELGDSALYLCASSLSTDTQYFGPGTRLTVL.

This clone was seen only once. The chain combines TRBV12-5 with TRBJ2-1; 10 bases line up with TRBD1. Unmatched junction bases numbered 6, after V lost 0 bases and J lost 4 bases. This CDR3 comprises 17 residues. CDR1 is LGHNT, CDR2 FRNRAP, per germline. The CDR3 here is CASGLVIGGQGYNEQFF. CDR3 in DNA: TGTGCTAGTGGTTTGGTAATTGGGGGACAGGGGTACAATGAGCAGTTCTTC.

This chain connects TRBV13 to TRBJ1-1; D is undetermined. Germline loops: CDR1 PRHDT, CDR2 FYEKMQ (reference sequence). V lost 1 base, J lost 0 bases, and 6 bases lay in between. The CDR3 has 14 residues. CDR3: CASSLARVNTEAFF. DNA of the CDR3: TGTGCCAGCAGCTTAGCGCGGGTGAACACTGAAGCTTTCTTT.

This sequence joins TRBV2 and TRBJ1-1; D gene unclear. The V end lost 6 bases, the J end lost 0 bases, and 14 bases lay between the germline ends. CDR1 and CDR2 (germline): SNHLY, FYNNEI. This CDR3 is built from 15 residues. In DNA form, the CDR3 reads TGTGCCAGCAGCGTAAAGCGTAGCATGAACACTGAAGCTTTCTTT. Protein: CASSVKRSMNTEAFF.

The V gene is TRBV19, the J gene TRBJ1-1; D is unclear. Trimming removed 3 bases from V and 11 bases from J, with 13 bases in between. This CDR3 has 12 amino acids. Per the germline V gene, CDR1 is LNHDA and CDR2 is SQIVND (reference sequence). The CDR3 DNA follows: TGTGCCAGTAGTATCGAGAGACAACTGGCTTTCTTT. Translation: CASSIERQLAFF.

The sample holds a few counts of this clone. CDR3 coding DNA: TGCGCCAGCAGCCCACGACCTCCGGGACTAGCGGGGGGGCTCACAGATACGCAGTATTTT. Amino acid sequence: CASSPRPPGLAGGLTDTQYF. The V and J genes are TRBV4-3 and TRBJ2-3; 16 nucleotides match TRBD2. V lost 4 bases to trimming and J lost 2 bases; unmatched junction nucleotides: 12. The CDR3 runs to 20 residues. CDR1 and CDR2 (germline): LGHNA, YSLEER.

The rearrangement joins TRBV28 to TRBJ1-6, with D perhaps matching TRBD1 (5 bases). With 4 bases removed from V and 6 bases from J, the gap between germline ends came to 13 bases. Germline CDR1 and CDR2: MDHEN and SYDVKM. The CDR3 length is 15 residues. CDR3 sequence: CASSSPGLSNSPLHF. The CDR3 DNA reads TGTGCCAGCAGTTCCCCGGGACTGAGTAATTCACCCCTCCACTTT.

The rearrangement links TRBV5-1 to TRBJ1-1, with a weak D call TRBD1 (6 bases). Deletions cut 4 bases from V and 5 bases from J, with 21 bases between. The CDR3 is 16 residues long. Germline CDR1 SGHRS, CDR2 YFSETQ. The CDR3 sequence: CASSQGTGWRRTEAFF. The CDR3 DNA sequence: TGCGCCAGCAGCCAGGGCACAGGGTGGAGGCGAACTGAAGCTTTCTTT.

The chain joins TRBV7-3 to TRBJ1-6; D possibly corresponds to TRBD1 (6 bases). Trimming left V 3 bases short and J 7 bases short, with 10 bases between. Germline loops: CDR1 SGHTA, CDR2 FQGTGA. The CDR3 spans 14 residues. The CDR3 here is CASSFGQPNSPLHF. The DNA for the CDR3 is TGTGCCAGCAGCTTTGGACAGCCGAATTCACCCCTCCACTTT. Variable domain in full (rest from reference TRBV7-3 and TRBJ1-6): GAGVSQTPSNKVTEKGKYVELRCDPISGHTALYWYRQSLGQGPEFLIYFQGTGAADDSGLPNDRFFAVRPEGSVSTLKIQRTERGDSAVYLCASSFGQPNSPLHFGNGTRLTVT.

The rearrangement links TRBV2 to TRBJ2-7; possibly TRBD1 for D (7 bases). From germline, CDR1 is SNHLY and CDR2 FYNNEI. The CDR3 is 14 amino acids. Trimming left V 8 bases short and J 7 bases short, with 21 bases between. CDR3 nucleotide sequence: TGTGCCAGCCGCCGGGACAGCCCCGCGGGGGAGCAGTACTTC. It translates to CASRRDSPAGEQYF.

The chain couples TRBV5-8 to TRBJ1-5; D not certain. The CDR3 contains 16 residues. Trimming cost V 2 bases and J 7 bases, with 19 bases left between them. The germline gives CDR1 SGHTS, CDR2 YDEGEE. DNA of the CDR3: TGTGCCAGCAGCTTTGTAAGCGGCGCAGGTGGGCAGCCCCAGCATTTT. It specifies CASSFVSGAGGQPQHF.